This TCR beta chain was sequenced in a study of HIV-infected patients and healthy controls. Study outcomes and limitations: HIV-associated CDR3 frequencies dropped significantly during therapy; CMV-associated ones, mostly rising, changed nonsignificantly.

This clonotype was counted at least ten times. Its antigen is unidentified. V lost 7 bases to trimming and J lost 3 bases, with 12 bases between them. CDR1 is PRHDT and CDR2 is FYEKMQ in the germline V gene (reference sequence). This CDR3 is built from 13 residues. The repertoire came from unfractionated whole blood and reflected all unsorted peripheral T cells. People with immunomodulatory therapy, recent vaccination or treatment interruptions were not enrolled. Reverse transcription used around 500 ng RNA and constant-region primers for alpha and beta. Using multiplexing indices, alpha and beta chain libraries were generated apart by chain-specific third strand synthesis. A 12-nucleotide barcode per molecule came from two concatenated random hexamers added pre-amplification. Each CDR3 protein gets one entry after TCRdb re-called the 5' RACE reads with MiXCR. Seen here are about 7,400 distinct CDR3 sequences, about a tenth observed once, and the top ten hold 15% to 20%.

The receptor was derived from an adult with HIV infection. The input for sequencing was blood, taken before antiretroviral therapy. The V call is TRBV13, the J call TRBJ1-2; D not certain. The CDR3 coding sequence is TGTGCCAGCATGCGGCGGGTGGACTATGGCTACACCTTC. This translates into CASMRRVDYGYTF.